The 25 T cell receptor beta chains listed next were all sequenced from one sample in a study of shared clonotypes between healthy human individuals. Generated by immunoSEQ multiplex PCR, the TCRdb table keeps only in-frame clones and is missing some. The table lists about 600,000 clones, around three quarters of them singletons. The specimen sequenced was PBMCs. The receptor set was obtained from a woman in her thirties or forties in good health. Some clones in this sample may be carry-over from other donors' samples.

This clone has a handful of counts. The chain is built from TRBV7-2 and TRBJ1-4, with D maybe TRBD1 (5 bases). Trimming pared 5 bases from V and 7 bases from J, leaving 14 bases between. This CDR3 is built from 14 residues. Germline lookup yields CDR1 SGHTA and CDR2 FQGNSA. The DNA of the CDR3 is TGTGCCAGCAGCCCCAGGGCCTCCGGTGAAAAACTGTTTTTT. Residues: CASSPRASGEKLFF.

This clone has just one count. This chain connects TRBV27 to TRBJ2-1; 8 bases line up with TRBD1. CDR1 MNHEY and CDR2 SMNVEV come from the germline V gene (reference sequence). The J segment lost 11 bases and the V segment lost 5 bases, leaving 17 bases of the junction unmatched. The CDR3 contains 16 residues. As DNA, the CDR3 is TGTGCCAGCAGTGCCCAGGGGGCGTCCGGTGGGAGTAAGCAGTTCTTC. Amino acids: CASSAQGASGGSKQFF.

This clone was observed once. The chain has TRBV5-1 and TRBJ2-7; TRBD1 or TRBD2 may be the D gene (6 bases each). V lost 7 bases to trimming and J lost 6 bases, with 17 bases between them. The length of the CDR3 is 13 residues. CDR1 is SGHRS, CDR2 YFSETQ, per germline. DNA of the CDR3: TGCGCCAGCCGTGAGCCAGGGGAGGTCGAGCAGTACTTC. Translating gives CASREPGEVEQYF.

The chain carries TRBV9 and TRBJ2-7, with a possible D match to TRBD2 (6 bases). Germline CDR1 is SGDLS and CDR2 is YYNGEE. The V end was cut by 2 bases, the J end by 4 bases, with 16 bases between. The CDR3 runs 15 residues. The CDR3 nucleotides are TGTGCCAGCAGCGTGGGGTCGGGAGAGGTTTACGAGCAGTACTTC. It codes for CASSVGSGEVYEQYF.

The CDR3 sequence is CASSERRFQETQYF. Here the CDR3 DNA reads TGTGCCAGCAGTGAACGACGGTTCCAAGAGACCCAGTACTTC. The chain employs TRBV6-1 and TRBJ2-5; D is undetermined. Germline values: CDR1 MNHNS, CDR2 SASEGT. This CDR3 contains 14 residues. Trimming shortened V by 2 bases and J by 1 base, and 8 bases separated the two germline ends.

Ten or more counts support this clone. The CDR3 spells CASSYGTGGRGYTF. CDR3 DNA: TGTGCCAGCAGCTATGGGACAGGGGGCCGGGGCTACACCTTC. The chain links TRBV7-2 to TRBJ1-2; 12 bases fit TRBD1. This CDR3 is built from 14 residues. The V gene end was trimmed by 4 bases and the J gene end by 8 bases; junction bases not matched to a gene: 5. Germline CDR1 reads SGHTA; CDR2 reads FQGNSA.

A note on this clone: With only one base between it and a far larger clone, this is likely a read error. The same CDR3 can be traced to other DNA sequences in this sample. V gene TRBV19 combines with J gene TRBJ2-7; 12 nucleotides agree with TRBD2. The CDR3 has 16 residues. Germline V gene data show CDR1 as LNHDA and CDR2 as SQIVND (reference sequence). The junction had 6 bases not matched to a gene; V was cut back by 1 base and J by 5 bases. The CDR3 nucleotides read TGTGCCAGTAGTATAGCCCTAGCGGGAGGGAGCCACGAGCAGTACTTC. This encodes CASSIALAGGSHEQYF.

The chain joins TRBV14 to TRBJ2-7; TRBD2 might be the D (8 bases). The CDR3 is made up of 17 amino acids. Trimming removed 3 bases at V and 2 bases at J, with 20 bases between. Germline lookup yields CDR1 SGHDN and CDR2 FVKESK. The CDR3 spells CASSHAGRGQRTYEQYF. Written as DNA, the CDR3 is TGTGCCAGCAGCCACGCCGGGAGGGGACAGCGAACCTACGAGCAGTACTTC.

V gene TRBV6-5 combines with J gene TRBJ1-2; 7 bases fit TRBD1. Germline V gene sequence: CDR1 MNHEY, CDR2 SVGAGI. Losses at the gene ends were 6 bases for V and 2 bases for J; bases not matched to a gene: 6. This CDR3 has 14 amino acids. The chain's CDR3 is CASSPGDSNYGYTF. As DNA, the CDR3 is TGTGCCAGCAGCCCAGGGGACAGCAACTATGGCTACACCTTC.

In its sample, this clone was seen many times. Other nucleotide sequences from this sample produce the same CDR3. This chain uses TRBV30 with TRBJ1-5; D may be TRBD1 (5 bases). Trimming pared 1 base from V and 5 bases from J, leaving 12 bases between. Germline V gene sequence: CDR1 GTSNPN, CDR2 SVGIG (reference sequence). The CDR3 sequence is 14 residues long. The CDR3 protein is CAWSGGLGDQPQHF. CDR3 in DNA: TGTGCCTGGAGTGGGGGTTTAGGGGATCAGCCCCAGCATTTT.

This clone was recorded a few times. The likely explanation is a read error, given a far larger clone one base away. The CDR3 region is CATSRDNNQPQHF. CDR3 in DNA: TGTGCCACCAGCCGGGACAACAATCAGCCCCAGCATTTT. The V and J genes are TRBV10-3 and TRBJ1-5; D may be TRBD1 (6 bases). The CDR3 extends over 13 amino acids. Germline-derived CDR1 and CDR2 are ENHRY and SYGVKD. Trimming left V 10 bases short and J 3 bases short, with 13 bases between.

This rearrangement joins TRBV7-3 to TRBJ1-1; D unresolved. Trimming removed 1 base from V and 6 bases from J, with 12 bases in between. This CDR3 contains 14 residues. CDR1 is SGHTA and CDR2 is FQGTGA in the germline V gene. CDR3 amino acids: CASSLSSPPSEAFF. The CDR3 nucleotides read TGTGCCAGCAGCTTAAGTAGTCCCCCCTCTGAAGCTTTCTTT.

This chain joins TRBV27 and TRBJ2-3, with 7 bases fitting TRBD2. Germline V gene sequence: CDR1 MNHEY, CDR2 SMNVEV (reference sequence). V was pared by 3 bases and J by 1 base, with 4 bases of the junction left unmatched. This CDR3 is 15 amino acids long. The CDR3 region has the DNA TGTGCCAGCAGTTTCCGACGGGGGGGCACAGATACGCAGTATTTT. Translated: CASSFRRGGTDTQYF.

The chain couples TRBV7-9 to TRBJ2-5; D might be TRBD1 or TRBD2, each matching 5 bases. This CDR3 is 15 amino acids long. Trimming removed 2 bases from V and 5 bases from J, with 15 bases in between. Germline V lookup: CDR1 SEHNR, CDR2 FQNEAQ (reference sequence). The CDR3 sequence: CASSLTGSGDETQYF. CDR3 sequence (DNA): TGTGCCAGCAGCTTAACGGGTTCCGGGGACGAGACCCAGTACTTC. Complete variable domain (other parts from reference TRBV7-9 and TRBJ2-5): DTGVSQNPRHKITKRGQNVTFRCDPISEHNRLYWYRQTLGQGPEFLTYFQNEAQLEKSRLLSDRFSAERPKGSFSTLEIQRTEQGDSAMYLCASSLTGSGDETQYFGPGTRLLVL.

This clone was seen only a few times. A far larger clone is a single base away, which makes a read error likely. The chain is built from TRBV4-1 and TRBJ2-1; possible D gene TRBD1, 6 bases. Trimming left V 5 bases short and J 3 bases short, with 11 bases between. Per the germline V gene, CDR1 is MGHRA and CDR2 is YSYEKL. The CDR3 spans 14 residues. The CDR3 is CASSSATGYNEQFF. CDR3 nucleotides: TGCGCCAGCAGCTCTGCGACAGGCTACAATGAGCAGTTCTTC.

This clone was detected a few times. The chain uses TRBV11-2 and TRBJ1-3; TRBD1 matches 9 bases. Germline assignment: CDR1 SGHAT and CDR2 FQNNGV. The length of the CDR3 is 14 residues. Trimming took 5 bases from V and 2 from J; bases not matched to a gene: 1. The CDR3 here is CASSRDRAGNTIYF. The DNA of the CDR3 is TGTGCCAGCAGCCGGGACAGGGCTGGAAACACCATATATTTT.

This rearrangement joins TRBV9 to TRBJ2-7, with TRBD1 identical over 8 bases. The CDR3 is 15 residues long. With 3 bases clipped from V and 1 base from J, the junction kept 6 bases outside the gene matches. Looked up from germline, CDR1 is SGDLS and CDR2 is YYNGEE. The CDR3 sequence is CASSGGQGTSYEQYF. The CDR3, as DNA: TGTGCCAGCAGCGGTGGACAGGGTACTTCCTACGAGCAGTACTTC.

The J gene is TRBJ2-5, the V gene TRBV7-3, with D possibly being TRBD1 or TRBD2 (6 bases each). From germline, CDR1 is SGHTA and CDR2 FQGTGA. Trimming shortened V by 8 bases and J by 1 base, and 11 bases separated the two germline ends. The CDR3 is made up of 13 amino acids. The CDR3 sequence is CASGGGRQETQYF. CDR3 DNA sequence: TGTGCCAGCGGTGGGGGGCGCCAAGAGACCCAGTACTTC.

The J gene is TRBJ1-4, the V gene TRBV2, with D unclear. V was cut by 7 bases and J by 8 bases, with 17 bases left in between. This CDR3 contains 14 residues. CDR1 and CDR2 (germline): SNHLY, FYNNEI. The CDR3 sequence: CASTRTDGGEKLFF. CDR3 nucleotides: TGTGCCAGCACCAGGACGGACGGAGGGGAAAAACTGTTTTTT.

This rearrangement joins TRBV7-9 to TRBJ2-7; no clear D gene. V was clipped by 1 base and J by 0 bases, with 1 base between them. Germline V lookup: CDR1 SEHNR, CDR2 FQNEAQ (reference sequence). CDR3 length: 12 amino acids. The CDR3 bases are TGTGCCAGCAGCTTAGTCTCCTACGAGCAGTACTTC. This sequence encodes CASSLVSYEQYF.

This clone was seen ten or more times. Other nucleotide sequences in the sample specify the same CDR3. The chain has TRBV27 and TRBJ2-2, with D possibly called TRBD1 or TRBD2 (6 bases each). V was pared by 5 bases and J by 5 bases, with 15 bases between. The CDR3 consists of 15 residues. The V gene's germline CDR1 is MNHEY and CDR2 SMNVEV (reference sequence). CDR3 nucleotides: TGTGCCAGCAGTCCCCGGGGGCTTGGAACCGGGGAGCTGTTTTTT. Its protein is CASSPRGLGTGELFF.

CDR3 DNA: TGTGCCAGCAGCTTAAGAGGTCTCACTGAAGCTTTCTTT. Translation gives CASSLRGLTEAFF. V usage is TRBV11-2 and J usage is TRBJ1-1; the D is unclear. From germline, CDR1 is SGHAT and CDR2 FQNNGV. The CDR3 has 13 amino acids. Trimming removed 2 bases at V and 4 bases at J, with 8 bases between.

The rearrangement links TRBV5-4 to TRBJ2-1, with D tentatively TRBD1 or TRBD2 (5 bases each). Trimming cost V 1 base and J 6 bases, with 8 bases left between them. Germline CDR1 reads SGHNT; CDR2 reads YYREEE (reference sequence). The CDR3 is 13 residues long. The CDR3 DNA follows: TGTGCCAGCAGCTTGAGAGGGACCAATGAGCAGTTCTTC. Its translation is CASSLRGTNEQFF.

CDR3 protein: CASSEVNVREQYF. CDR3 DNA sequence: TGTGCCAGCAGTGAGGTTAACGTCCGCGAGCAGTACTTC. V and J are TRBV28 and TRBJ2-7, with D unclear. The length of the CDR3 is 13 residues. The germline CDR1 and CDR2 sequences are MDHEN and SYDVKM. Between the trimmed V and J ends, which lost 5 bases and 6 bases, there was a span of 14 bases.

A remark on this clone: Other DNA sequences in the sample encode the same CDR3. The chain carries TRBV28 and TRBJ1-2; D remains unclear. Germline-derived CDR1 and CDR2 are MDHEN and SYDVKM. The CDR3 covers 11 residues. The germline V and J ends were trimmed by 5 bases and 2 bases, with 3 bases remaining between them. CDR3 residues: CASSLNYGYTF. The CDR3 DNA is TGTGCCAGCAGTCTAAACTATGGCTACACCTTC.